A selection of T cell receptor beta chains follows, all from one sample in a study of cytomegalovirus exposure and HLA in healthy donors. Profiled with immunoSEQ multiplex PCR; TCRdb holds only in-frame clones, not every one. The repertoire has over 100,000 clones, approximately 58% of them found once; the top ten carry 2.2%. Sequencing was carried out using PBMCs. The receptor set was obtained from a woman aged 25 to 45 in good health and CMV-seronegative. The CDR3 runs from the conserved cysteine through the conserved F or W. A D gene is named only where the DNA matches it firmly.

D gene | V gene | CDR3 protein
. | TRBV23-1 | CASSQSGGQNLNTEAFF
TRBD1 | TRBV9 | CASSVRTGGNQETQYF
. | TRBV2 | CASSEARGSSYNSPLHF
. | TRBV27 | CASSLWGGGEKLFF
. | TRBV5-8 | CASRLTGLGKEYEQYF
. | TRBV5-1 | CASSLLASSSTDTQYF
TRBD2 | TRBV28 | CASSLWGGAQYF
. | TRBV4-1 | CASSRPLASTDTQYF
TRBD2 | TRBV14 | CASSQLTSGSREQYF
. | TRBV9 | CASSVTLVGETQYF
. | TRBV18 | CASSPSGDYGYTF
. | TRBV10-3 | CAISESGVEGGDTQYF
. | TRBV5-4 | CASSLFGGELFF
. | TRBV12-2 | CASRLVKRLAEEGNEQYF
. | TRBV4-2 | CASSQAIAGSTDTQYF
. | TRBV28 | CASIATGNVYGYTF
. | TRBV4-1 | CASSQHLITGYSNTGELFF
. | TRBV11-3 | CASSRFTGYEQYF
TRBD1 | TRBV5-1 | CASSLGQGAQNEQFF
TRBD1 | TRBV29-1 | CSDRRTGTEAFF
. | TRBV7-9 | CASSSRGSSYNEQFF
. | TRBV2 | CASSEQGRTEAFF
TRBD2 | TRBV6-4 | CASSDSVGGPDTQYF
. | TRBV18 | CASSPPGLSGNTIYF
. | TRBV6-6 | CASSYLQGGNQPQHF
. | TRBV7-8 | CASSLERAASGANVLTF
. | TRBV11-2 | CASSPRGAYEKLFF
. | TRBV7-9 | CASSGTNGEQYF
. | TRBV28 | CASSRGGEAFF
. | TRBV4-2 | CASSQEPTGRNSPLHF
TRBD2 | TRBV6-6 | CASSYSTSGYEQYF
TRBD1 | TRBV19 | CASRTLTGTGYTF
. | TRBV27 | CASGNRVSTEAFF
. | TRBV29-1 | CSVDTGGSPYEQYF
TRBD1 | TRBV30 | CAWGTGVGYEQYF
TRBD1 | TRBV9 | CASSVGDRANTEAFF
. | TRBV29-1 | CSVMIGVAGANYGYTF
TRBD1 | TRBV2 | CASSYDRVTGELFF
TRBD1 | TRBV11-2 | CASRHPGQGTYEQYF
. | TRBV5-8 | CASSLALGGTGELFF
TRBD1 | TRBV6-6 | CASSYHGQGVNEQFF
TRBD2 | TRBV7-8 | CASSRMTSGTQETQYF
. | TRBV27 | CASSLSEGQRGSEQYF
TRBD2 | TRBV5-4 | CASSLAAGGAYEQYF
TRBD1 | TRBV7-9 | CASSLQGARVYEQYF
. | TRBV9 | CASSVRGYNSPLHF
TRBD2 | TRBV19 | CASSIGGTSGTDTQYF
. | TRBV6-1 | CAIVDSYEQYF
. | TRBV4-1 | CASSQEKGQFNSPLHF
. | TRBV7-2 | CASSLVRQAPHQPQHF
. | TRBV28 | CASSLNTGGNYGYTF
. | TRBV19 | CASSTAWRETQYF